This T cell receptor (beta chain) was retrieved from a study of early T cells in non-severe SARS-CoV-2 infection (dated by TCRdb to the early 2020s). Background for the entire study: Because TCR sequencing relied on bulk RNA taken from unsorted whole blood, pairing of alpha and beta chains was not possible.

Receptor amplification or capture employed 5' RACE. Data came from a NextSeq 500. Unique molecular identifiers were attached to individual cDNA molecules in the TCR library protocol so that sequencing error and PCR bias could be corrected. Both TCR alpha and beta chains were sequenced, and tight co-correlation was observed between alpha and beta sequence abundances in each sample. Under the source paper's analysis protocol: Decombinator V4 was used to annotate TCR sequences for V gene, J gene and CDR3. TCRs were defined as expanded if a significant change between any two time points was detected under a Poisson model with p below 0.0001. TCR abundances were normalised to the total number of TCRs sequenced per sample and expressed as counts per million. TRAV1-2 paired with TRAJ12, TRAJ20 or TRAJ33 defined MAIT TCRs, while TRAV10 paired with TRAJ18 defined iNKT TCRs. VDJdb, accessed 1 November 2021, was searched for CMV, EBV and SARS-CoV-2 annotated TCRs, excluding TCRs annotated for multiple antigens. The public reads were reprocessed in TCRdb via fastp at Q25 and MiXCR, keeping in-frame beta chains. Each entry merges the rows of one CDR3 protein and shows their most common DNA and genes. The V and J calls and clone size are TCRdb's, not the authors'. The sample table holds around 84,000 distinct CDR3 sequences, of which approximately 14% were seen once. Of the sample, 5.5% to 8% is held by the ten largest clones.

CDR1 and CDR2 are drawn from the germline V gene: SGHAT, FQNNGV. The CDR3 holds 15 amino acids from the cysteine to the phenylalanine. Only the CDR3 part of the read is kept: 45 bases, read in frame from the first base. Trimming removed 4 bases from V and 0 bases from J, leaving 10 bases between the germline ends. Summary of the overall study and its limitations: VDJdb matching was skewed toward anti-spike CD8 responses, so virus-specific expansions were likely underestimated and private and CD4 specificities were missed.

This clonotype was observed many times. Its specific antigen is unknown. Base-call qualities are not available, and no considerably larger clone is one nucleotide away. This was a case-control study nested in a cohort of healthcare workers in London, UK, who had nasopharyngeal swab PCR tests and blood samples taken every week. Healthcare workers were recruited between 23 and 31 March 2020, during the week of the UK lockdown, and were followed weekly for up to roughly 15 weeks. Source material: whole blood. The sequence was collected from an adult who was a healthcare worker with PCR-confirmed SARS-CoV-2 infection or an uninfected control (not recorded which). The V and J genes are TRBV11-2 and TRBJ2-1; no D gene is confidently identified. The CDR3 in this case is CASSSTLSSYNEQFF. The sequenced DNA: TGTGCCAGCAGCTCTACCCTGAGCTCCTACAATGAGCAGTTCTTC. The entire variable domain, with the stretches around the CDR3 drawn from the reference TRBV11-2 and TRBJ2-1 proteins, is EAGVAQSPRYKIIEKRQSVAFWCNPISGHATLYWYQQILGQGPKLLIQFQNNGVVDDSQLPKDRFSAERLKGVDSTLKIQPAKLEDSAVYLCASSSTLSSYNEQFFGPGTRLTVL.